The 25 T cell receptor beta chains below come from one sample, sequenced in a study of response to subunit inactivated influenza vaccine. TCRdb redid the calling of the RT-PCR reads with MiXCR, one entry per CDR3 protein. The repertoire holds about 520,000 distinct CDR3 sequences, approximately 7.8% seen once, with under 15% in the top ten. Source: PBMCs from blood, taken roughly 24 months after vaccination. The receptors shown here come from a man aged 50 to 69 who received an inactivated influenza vaccine.

This chain uses TRBV4-1 with TRBJ1-5; D gene uncertain. The CDR3 loop spans 15 amino acids. CDR1 and CDR2 from the germline V gene are MGHRA and YSYEKL. Trimming shortened V by 4 bases and J by 2 bases, and 12 bases separated the two germline ends. CDR3 nucleotides: TGCGCCAGCAGCCTCAGACCCTCGGGCAATCAGCCCCAGCATTTT. This encodes CASSLRPSGNQPQHF.

This clonotype was detected many times. The chain combines TRBV20-1 with TRBJ2-1; the match to TRBD1 covers 9 bases. The length of the CDR3 is 15 residues. V lost 0 bases to trimming and J lost 5 bases; unmatched junction nucleotides: 5. Germline lookup yields CDR1 DFQATT and CDR2 SNEGSKA (reference sequence). DNA for the CDR3: TGCAGTGCTAGAGATTCGGGACAGGGCCACAATGAGCAGTTCTTC. Translated, it gives CSARDSGQGHNEQFF.

This clonotype turned up a few times. J is TRBJ2-7 and V is TRBV6-5; 8 nucleotides align to TRBD1. Germline values: CDR1 MNHEY, CDR2 SVGAGI. The CDR3 is 17 residues long. V was pared by 3 bases and J by 2 bases, with 12 bases of the junction left unmatched. CDR3 region: CASSYNPHRDRTYEQYF. CDR3 DNA: TGTGCCAGCAGTTATAACCCGCACCGGGACAGGACCTACGAGCAGTACTTC.

In this sample, this clonotype turned up a few times. The chain carries TRBV2 and TRBJ2-3, with no clear D. Trimming cost V 4 bases and J 2 bases, with 10 bases left between them. This CDR3 region has 14 residues. Germline CDR1 is SNHLY and CDR2 is FYNNEI. CDR3 sequence reads: CASSAQAHTDTQYF. In DNA form, the CDR3 reads TGTGCCAGCAGTGCCCAAGCCCACACAGATACGCAGTATTTT.

In its sample, this clonotype was seen many times. The J gene is TRBJ2-3, the V gene TRBV5-1; 7 nucleotides agree with TRBD1. Germline loops: CDR1 SGHRS, CDR2 YFSETQ. With V trimmed by 0 bases and J by 1 base, 2 bases remained unmatched. This CDR3 comprises 15 residues. CDR3 in DNA: TGCGCCAGCAGCTTGGGAGGACAGGGCACAGATACGCAGTATTTT. Its translation is CASSLGGQGTDTQYF. Drawing the rest from reference TRBV5-1 and TRBJ2-3, the complete variable domain is KAGVTQTPRYLIKTRGQQVTLSCSPISGHRSVSWYQQTPGQGLQFLFEYFSETQRNKGNFPGRFSGRQFSNSRSEMNVSTLELGDSALYLCASSLGGQGTDTQYFGPGTRLTVL.

This chain connects TRBV5-5 to TRBJ1-4; no firm D call. CDR1 is SGHKS, CDR2 YYEKEE, per germline (reference sequence). This CDR3 region has 18 residues. Trimming took off 3 bases at V and 3 bases at J, with 21 bases between the two ends. In DNA form, the CDR3 reads TGTGCCAGCAGCTGGACTGGGGAGGACCCCGCCGCTAATGAAAAACTGTTTTTT. This translates into CASSWTGEDPAANEKLFF. The full variable domain, completed using reference TRBV5-5 and TRBJ1-4, is DAGVTQSPTHLIKTRGQQVTLRCSPISGHKSVSWYQQVLGQGPQFIFQYYEKEERGRGNFPDRFSARQFPNYSSELNVNALLLGDSALYLCASSWTGEDPAANEKLFFGSGTQLSVL.

This clonotype was picked up a small number of times. The germline gene is not matched at one end of the junction; a read error may be the cause. V gene TRBV20-1 combines with J gene TRBJ2-1; 11 bases match TRBD1. CDR1 is DFQATT, CDR2 SNEGSKA, per germline (reference sequence). CDR3 length: 14 amino acids. CDR3 in DNA: TGCAGTGCCAGAGCGGACAGGGGGCTAAATGAGCAGTTCTTC. Its translation: CSARADRGLNEQFF.

CDR3 coding DNA: TGTGCCAGCAGCTTGTTAGGATTTTCTGGGACAGGGAACAATGAGCAGTTCTTC. This encodes CASSLLGFSGTGNNEQFF. The chain employs TRBV5-6 and TRBJ2-1; 9 positions match TRBD1. The CDR3 extends over 18 amino acids. Germline CDR1 reads SGHDT; CDR2 reads YYEEEE. With 1 base clipped from V and 5 bases from J, the junction kept 13 bases outside the gene matches.

This clonotype was picked up many times. V usage is TRBV20-1 and J usage is TRBJ2-7; D not certain. V lost 0 bases and J 2 bases, leaving 11 bases between the germline ends. CDR1 is DFQATT and CDR2 is SNEGSKA in the germline V gene (reference sequence). The CDR3 is 14 amino acids. CDR3: CSARDQAVTYEQYF. CDR3 DNA sequence: TGCAGTGCTAGAGATCAGGCGGTCACCTACGAGCAGTACTTC.

V is TRBV5-1 and J is TRBJ1-1; D is unclear. In germline, CDR1 is SGHRS, CDR2 YFSETQ. Trimming shortened V by 0 bases and J by 5 bases, and 8 bases separated the two germline ends. CDR3 length equals 13 residues. The DNA of the CDR3 is TGCGCCAGCAGCTTGGAAGGCAGTACTGAAGCTTTCTTT. It translates to CASSLEGSTEAFF.

Comments on this clonotype: A much bigger clone sits one base away, suggesting this may be a read error. J is TRBJ2-1 and V is TRBV27; the D is unclear. The length of the CDR3 is 12 residues. CDR1 and CDR2 from the germline V gene are MNHEY and SMNVEV (reference sequence). Deletions cut 6 bases from V and 4 bases from J, with 7 bases between. The CDR3 here is CASREGYNEQFF. The CDR3 nucleotides read TGTGCCAGCAGAGAAGGGTACAATGAGCAGTTCTTC.

This clonotype came up a few times. The chain links TRBV6-1 to TRBJ2-1, with 9 positions matching TRBD2. V lost 5 bases, J lost 9 bases, and 11 bases stayed unmatched. Germline lookup yields CDR1 MNHNS and CDR2 SASEGT. The CDR3 runs 15 residues. CDR3 amino acids: CASSPIAGVYGEQFF. The DNA of the CDR3 is TGTGCCAGCAGTCCAATAGCGGGAGTATACGGTGAGCAGTTCTTC.

This clonotype was counted only a few times. CDR3 amino acids: CASSLGGPQGSQHF. The CDR3 nucleotides are TGTGCCAGCAGCTTAGGGGGGCCCCAGGGTTCGCAGCATTTT. The rearrangement uses TRBV7-9 and TRBJ1-5, with a possible D match to TRBD1 (6 bases). Trimming stripped 1 base from V and 13 bases from J, with 17 bases between. CDR3 length equals 14 residues. Germline CDR1 SEHNR, CDR2 FQNEAQ (reference sequence).

This clonotype appeared many times. The chain employs TRBV11-2 and TRBJ2-7; TRBD1 is a possible D gene (6 bases). The V gene lost 1 base and the J gene lost 0 bases, with 19 bases spanning the gap. The CDR3 consists of 18 residues. Germline V CDR1 and CDR2: SGHAT, FQNNGV. The CDR3 region is CASSLVGHLSGNSYEQYF. The DNA for the CDR3 is TGTGCCAGCAGCTTAGTGGGACACCTCAGCGGTAACTCCTACGAGCAGTACTTC.

Only a few counts were recorded for this clonotype. The chain carries TRBV20-1 and TRBJ2-1; 8 positions agree with TRBD2. This CDR3 has 18 residues. Germline values: CDR1 DFQATT, CDR2 SNEGSKA (reference sequence). Trimming at V came to 5 bases and at J to 6 bases, leaving 21 bases not matched to a gene. CDR3 loop: CSALGLRVAGSMGNEQFF. The DNA of the CDR3 is TGCAGTGCTCTAGGACTTAGGGTAGCGGGGAGTATGGGCAATGAGCAGTTCTTC.

This clonotype was counted many times. The DNA for the CDR3 is TGCGCCAGCAGCTTGGACAGGGAAAACACCATATATTTT. It codes for CASSLDRENTIYF. The gene calls are TRBV5-1 and TRBJ1-3, with a tentative D call TRBD1 (6 bases). V lost 0 bases and J 6 bases, leaving 7 bases between the germline ends. The CDR3 extends over 13 amino acids. Germline CDR1 and CDR2: SGHRS and YFSETQ.

The chain links TRBV11-2 to TRBJ2-7; the D is unclear. V lost 0 bases to trimming and J lost 7 bases, with 16 bases between them. CDR1 is SGHAT, CDR2 FQNNGV, per germline. CDR3 length: 15 residues. The CDR3 loop is CASSLDGVVGSEQYF. The CDR3 DNA follows: TGTGCCAGCAGCTTAGATGGTGTCGTGGGTTCGGAGCAGTACTTC.

The table lists this clonotype with a few counts. The chain carries TRBV4-3 and TRBJ1-2; 7 nucleotides align to TRBD1. This CDR3 has 13 residues. CDR1 is LGHNA, CDR2 YSLEER, per germline. The V and J ends lost 2 bases and 3 bases, in that order; junction bases with no gene match: 0. DNA of the CDR3: TGCGCCAGCAGCCAAACAGGGGACTATGGCTACACCTTC. Translating it yields CASSQTGDYGYTF.

Only a few counts were recorded for this clonotype. This chain joins TRBV12-3 or TRBV12-4 and TRBJ1-1; D call uncertain. The V and J ends lost 4 bases and 3 bases respectively, with 9 bases between them. This CDR3 has 13 amino acids. This chain's CDR3 is CASSWKIYTEAFF. CDR3 sequence (DNA): TGTGCCAGCAGTTGGAAAATTTACACTGAAGCTTTCTTT.

This clonotype occurred a few times. J is TRBJ2-7 and V is TRBV5-1; D is uncertain. Germline V gives CDR1 SGHRS, CDR2 YFSETQ. The CDR3 length is 12 residues. The V end was cut by 0 bases, the J end by 5 bases, with 6 bases between. The CDR3 loop is CASSLVGHEQYF. CDR3 in DNA: TGCGCCAGCAGCTTGGTAGGGCACGAGCAGTACTTC.

This clonotype was counted ten times or more. V usage is TRBV12-3 or TRBV12-4 and J usage is TRBJ2-7; 13 bases align to TRBD2. CDR3 length equals 15 residues. The trim removed 6 bases at V and 5 bases at J, leaving 7 bases unmatched. The CDR3 nucleotides read TGTGCCAGCAGGCCTGGGACTAGCGGGACCCACGAGCAGTACTTC. Its protein is CASRPGTSGTHEQYF.

This chain links TRBV9 with TRBJ2-5; no clear D gene. Trimming left V 4 bases short and J 3 bases short, with 13 bases between. The CDR3 length is 14 residues. Germline V lookup: CDR1 SGDLS, CDR2 YYNGEE. CDR3 bases: TGTGCCAGCAGCTTAGGACGAAGGGAAGAGACCCAGTACTTC. As protein: CASSLGRREETQYF.

J is TRBJ2-1 and V is TRBV18; TRBD1 matches at 7 bases. J lost 7 bases, V lost 6 bases, and 18 bases had no gene match. The CDR3 spans 17 residues. Germline values: CDR1 KGHSH, CDR2 LQKENI. CDR3 region: CASSPKGGQVRGNEQFF. DNA of the CDR3: TGTGCCAGCTCCCCTAAGGGTGGACAGGTCCGTGGTAATGAGCAGTTCTTC. Full variable domain (missing parts from reference TRBV18 and TRBJ2-1): NAGVMQNPRHLVRRRGQEARLRCSPMKGHSHVYWYRQLPEEGLKFMVYLQKENIIDESGMPKERFSAEFPKEGPSILRIQQVVRGDSAAYFCASSPKGGQVRGNEQFFGPGTRLTVL.

The rearrangement links TRBV5-1 to TRBJ2-7; 11 bases map to TRBD2. This CDR3 region has 16 residues. Germline lookup yields CDR1 SGHRS and CDR2 YFSETQ. V shed 0 bases, J shed 6 bases, and the junction held 8 bases outside the gene matches. CDR3 in amino acids: CASSLAIAGGSGEQYF. The CDR3 DNA reads TGCGCCAGCAGCTTGGCCATAGCGGGAGGGTCCGGCGAGCAGTACTTC.

This clonotype was counted between two and nine times. The rearrangement links TRBV24-1 to TRBJ1-5; 9 bases are a match to TRBD1. Germline trimming cut 3 bases from V and 1 base from J; bases unmatched to any gene: 6. Germline loops: CDR1 KGHDR, CDR2 SFDVKD. This CDR3 contains 17 residues. In nucleotides, the CDR3 is TGTGCCACCAGTGATGCCGGGACAGGGAAGAGCAATCAGCCCCAGCATTTT. It yields the protein CATSDAGTGKSNQPQHF.